The rows below give T cell receptor beta chains drawn from one sample of a study of T cell repertoires in cytomegalovirus infection. TCRdb reprocessed the reads via MiXCR and lists one record per CDR3 protein. This table has 560,000 or so distinct CDR3 sequences, approximately 15% appearing once. The sequenced sample was CD8+ T cells from PBMCs. These TCRs come from a human donor in good health (CMV status not recorded). Some clones in this sample may be carry-over from other donors' samples. CDR3s include the opening cysteine and the closing phenylalanine or tryptophan. D genes are given only for firm matches. Clone size is stated in some rows and not others, as once, few, many or a class when expanded.

.	few	TRBV11-2	TRBJ1-1	CASSPGRSGGGNEAFF	TGTGCCAGCAGCCCGGGACGTTCGGGGGGTGGTAATGAAGCTTTCTTT
TRBD1	.	TRBV28	TRBJ1-1	CASSLTGVPGTEAFF	TGTGCCAGCAGTCTGACAGGGGTCCCGGGGACTGAAGCTTTCTTT
.	.	TRBV4-2	TRBJ2-5	CASSQVAQALAETQYF	TGTGCCAGCAGCCAAGTAGCACAAGCGTTAGCGGAGACCCAGTACTTC
.	.	TRBV6-1	TRBJ2-2	CACPRDTGELFF	TGTGCCTGCCCACGGGACACCGGGGAGCTGTTTTTT
TRBD2	many	TRBV7-9	TRBJ2-7	CASSRLAGRPGNEQYF	TGTGCCAGCAGCCGACTAGCGGGGAGGCCTGGAAACGAGCAGTACTTC
.	many	TRBV7-9	TRBJ1-2	CASSLGGGADYGYTF	TGTGCCAGCAGCCTTGGAGGAGGAGCGGACTATGGCTACACCTTC
.	many	TRBV7-8	TRBJ2-6	CASSVSNVLTF	TGTGCCAGCAGCGTCTCCAACGTCCTGACTTTC
TRBD1	many	TRBV7-3	TRBJ2-5	CATPIPTGIVTQYF	TGTGCCACCCCCATCCCGACAGGGATCGTGACCCAGTACTTC
TRBD2	few	TRBV30	TRBJ2-3	CAWIGRAKGADTQYF	TGTGCCTGGATTGGGAGGGCTAAAGGAGCAGATACGCAGTATTTT
.	few	TRBV4-1	TRBJ1-4	CASSLGQLGEKLFF	TGCGCCAGCAGCCTAGGACAGCTCGGGGAAAAACTGTTTTTT
.	.	TRBV18	TRBJ2-3	CVSSPDPADTQYF	TGTGTCAGCTCACCGGACCCCGCGGATACGCAGTATTTT
.	few	TRBV20-1	TRBJ2-1	CSAVELEGLNEQFF	TGCAGTGCCGTGGAGCTGGAGGGGCTGAATGAGCAGTTCTTC
.	many	TRBV7-9	TRBJ2-7	CASSSPTGYEQYF	TGTGCCAGCAGCTCGCCGACAGGCTACGAGCAGTACTTC
.	few	TRBV29-1	TRBJ1-2	CSVWAKGSTVWGYTF	TGCAGCGTCTGGGCCAAGGGGTCTACCGTCTGGGGCTACACCTTC
TRBD2	many	TRBV27	TRBJ2-5	CASSPLAGVVETQYF	TGTGCCAGCAGTCCCCTGGCGGGGGTGGTGGAGACCCAGTACTTC
.	many	TRBV5-1	TRBJ2-7	CASSLEDSSYEQYF	TGTGCCAGCAGCTTAGAGGACAGCTCCTACGAGCAGTACTTC
.	.	TRBV4-1	TRBJ1-2	CASSPPAGYDGYTF	TGCGCCAGCAGCCCGCCGGCGGGGTACGATGGCTACACCTTC
TRBD1	.	TRBV3-1	TRBJ1-4	CASSPAGQRNEKLFF	TGTGCCAGCAGCCCCGCGGGACAGCGAAATGAAAAACTGTTTTTT
.	.	TRBV2	TRBJ2-1	CASRGSGNRDEQFF	TGTGCCAGCCGAGGGTCGGGTAATAGGGATGAGCAGTTCTTC
.	.	TRBV7-3	TRBJ2-3	CASSFLGRTTDTQYF	TGTGCCAGCAGCTTCTTAGGGCGGACCACAGATACGCAGTATTTT
.	few	TRBV9	TRBJ1-5	CASSTGGGSQPQHF	TGTGCCAGCAGCACGGGGGGGGGTTCTCAGCCCCAGCATTTT
.	.	TRBV9	TRBJ1-2	CASGSFNYGYTF	TGTGCCAGCGGGAGTTTTAACTATGGCTACACCTTC
.	few	TRBV30	TRBJ2-1	CAWSGGPYNEQFF	TGTGCCTGGTCGGGCGGCCCCTACAATGAGCAGTTCTTC
.	few	TRBV2	TRBJ1-3	CASSRDFLSSGNTIYF	TGTGCCAGCAGTCGGGACTTCCTTAGCTCTGGAAACACCATATATTTT
TRBD1	many	TRBV7-3	TRBJ2-5	CASSFDRAETQYF	TGTGCCAGCAGCTTCGACAGGGCGGAGACCCAGTACTTC